This TCR beta chain was profiled in a study of blood T cells in healthy people across ages. Regarding this clonotype: No antigen is known for it.

Then a second PCR, running roughly 7 to 11 cycles, was carried out with a sample-barcoded 5' primer and a J-beta primer mix. In TCRdb, the 5' RACE reads were re-called with MiXCR into one record per CDR3 protein. The data contain 1.5 million to 1.8 million distinct CDR3 sequences, about 45% of them singletons. Overall study results and limits: As naive T cell percentage varied, TCR beta diversity correlated strongly with it.

This CDR3 is built from 13 residues. V was clipped by 1 base and J by 8 bases, with 10 bases between them. Germline values: CDR1 SGHKS, CDR2 YYEKEE (reference sequence). The chain links TRBV5-5 to TRBJ2-1; D is unresolved. The sequence was obtained from a woman between 18 and 29 years old in good health. The material sequenced was blood. The CDR3 DNA is TGTGCCAGCAGCTTGTTGTGGTTCCATGAGCAGTTCTTC. Translation gives CASSLLWFHEQFF.